The rows below give T cell receptor beta chains drawn from one sample of a study of cytomegalovirus exposure and HLA in healthy donors. Some clones are missing from TCRdb's copy, which holds only in-frame ones; the method was immunoSEQ multiplex PCR. This sample has 200,000 to 250,000 clones; 70% to 85% occur once, and the top ten carry about 1.8%. Sequenced input: PBMCs. The receptors shown here come from a man aged 45 to 65 in good health and CMV-seronegative. Each CDR3 is given with its conserved first and last residue. A D gene is named only where the DNA matches it firmly. Rows may omit the clone size; those that give it use once, few, many or a size class.

V,size,J,D,DNA,CDR3
TRBV6-5,few,TRBJ1-1,.,TGTGCCAGCAGTTACGGCAGGAACACTGAAGCTTTCTTT,CASSYGRNTEAFF
TRBV19,.,TRBJ2-1,.,TGTGCCAGTAGTATTGGGGGGACCAATGAGCAGTTCTTC,CASSIGGTNEQFF
TRBV5-5,.,TRBJ2-5,TRBD2,TGTGCCAGCAGCTTTTTTAGCGGGAGCTTGGAGACCCAGTACTTC,CASSFFSGSLETQYF
TRBV2,.,TRBJ2-7,.,TGTGCCAGCAGTAGACAGAGCTCCTACGAGCAGTACTTC,CASSRQSSYEQYF
TRBV27,.,TRBJ1-2,.,TGTGCCAGCAGTCGATCCGGGACACAACTATGGGACTACACCTTC,CASSRSGTQLWDYTF
TRBV6-5,.,TRBJ2-7,.,TGTGCCAGCAGTTACCGCCGGGCCCAACCGAGGGAAGAGCAGTACTTC,CASSYRRAQPREEQYF
TRBV10-3,.,TRBJ2-3,TRBD2,TGTGCCATCAGTGGGACTAGCGGGAGTTCCACAGATACGCAGTATTTT,CAISGTSGSSTDTQYF
TRBV28,.,TRBJ1-5,.,TGTGCCAGCAGGTCAAGGGCGAGGGATCAGCCCCAGCATTTT,CASRSRARDQPQHF
TRBV27,.,TRBJ1-1,.,TGTGCCAGCAGTTTACGGGGGGCTAACACTGAAGCTTTCTTT,CASSLRGANTEAFF
TRBV5-6,.,TRBJ2-3,TRBD2,TGTGCCAGCAGCTTGGGACTAGCGGGAGGATTGCAGTATTTT,CASSLGLAGGLQYF
TRBV2,.,TRBJ2-2,TRBD2,TGTGCCAGCACTGGGAGCGGGAGAAACACCGGGGAGCTGTTTTTT,CASTGSGRNTGELFF
TRBV5-8,.,TRBJ2-7,TRBD2,TGTGCCAGCAGCTTGGAGCTAGCGGCCTCCTACGAGCAGTACTTC,CASSLELAASYEQYF
TRBV4-2,.,TRBJ2-1,.,TGTGCCAGCAGTCAAGGTGAGACTACGTACGATGAGCAGTTCTTC,CASSQGETTYDEQFF
TRBV27,.,TRBJ2-7,TRBD1,TGTGCCAGCAGTTTTAGCCCACCGGGACAGGGACTCTACGAGCAGTACTTC,CASSFSPPGQGLYEQYF
TRBV7-9,.,TRBJ2-7,.,TGTGCCAGCAGCTTAACCGGGTTCGGGGTCCTTCCCTACGAGCAGTACTTC,CASSLTGFGVLPYEQYF
TRBV7-2,.,TRBJ2-7,TRBD1,TGTGCCAGCAGCCGGGGGACAGGGACTTCCTACGAGCAGTACTTC,CASSRGTGTSYEQYF
TRBV5-1,.,TRBJ2-1,.,TGCGCCAGCAGCGCACCCCTAAGCTCCTACAATGAGCAGTTCTTC,CASSAPLSSYNEQFF
TRBV19,.,TRBJ1-5,TRBD1,TGTGCCTGCACATGGGACAGGCATAGCAATCAGCCCCAGCATTTT,CACTWDRHSNQPQHF
TRBV5-1,few,TRBJ2-3,TRBD2,TGCGCCAGCAGCTTGACTAGCGGGACCACAGATACGCAGTATTTT,CASSLTSGTTDTQYF
TRBV5-1,.,TRBJ2-7,TRBD1,TGCGCCAGCAGCTCAAGAGGGGGACAGGGGTCCTACGAGCAGTACTTC,CASSSRGGQGSYEQYF
TRBV28,.,TRBJ2-2,.,TGTGCCAGCAGCCTAAGGACTCCCACCGGGGAGCTGTTTTTT,CASSLRTPTGELFF
TRBV27,.,TRBJ2-3,.,TGTGCCAGCGCTTATAGGGCACAGGGCACAGATACGCAGTATTTT,CASAYRAQGTDTQYF
TRBV6-5,.,TRBJ2-5,TRBD2,TGTGCCAGCAGTTACGCTAGCGGCGGGGAGACCCAGTACTTC,CASSYASGGETQYF
TRBV27,.,TRBJ2-7,TRBD1,TGTGCCAGCAGTACCATAGGCGGACAGGGAGCCTACGAGCAGTACTTC,CASSTIGGQGAYEQYF
TRBV6-6,.,TRBJ2-7,.,TGTGCCAGCCTCCCAAACAGGGCGGTCGACGAGCAGTACTTC,CASLPNRAVDEQYF
TRBV11-3,.,TRBJ1-3,.,TGTGCCAGCAGCTTAGACGACAGTCTCGGTAGGTCTGGAAACACCATATATTTT,CASSLDDSLGRSGNTIYF
TRBV28,.,TRBJ2-1,TRBD1,TGTGCCAGCAACAGGGGATTCAATGAGCAGTTCTTC,CASNRGFNEQFF
TRBV7-2,.,TRBJ2-1,TRBD1,TGTGCCAGCAGCAGTTCCCGGGACAGACCCCTCTCGGAGCAGTTCTTC,CASSSSRDRPLSEQFF
TRBV14,.,TRBJ1-1,.,TGTGCCAGCAGCCAAGATGGGACGGGACAGAACACTGAAGCTTTCTTT,CASSQDGTGQNTEAFF
TRBV7-3,.,TRBJ2-3,TRBD2,TGTGCCAGCAGCTTCCTTAGCGGGAGGGGGGGCACAGATACGCAGTATTTT,CASSFLSGRGGTDTQYF
TRBV27,once,TRBJ1-5,.,TGTGCCAGCGGGGGGGACCTTAGCAATCAGCCCCAGCATTTT,CASGGDLSNQPQHF
TRBV21-1,.,TRBJ1-5,.,TGTGCCAGCACTAGGGGGGGGTATAGCAATCAGCCCCAGCATTTT,CASTRGGYSNQPQHF
TRBV6-5,.,TRBJ1-3,.,TGCGCCAGCAGTTCCACAGGGTTGGGAAACACCATATATTTT,CASSSTGLGNTIYF
TRBV6-1,few,TRBJ2-7,TRBD2,TGTGCCAGCAGTGAAGTGGCGGGAGGGTACGAGCAGTACTTC,CASSEVAGGYEQYF
TRBV10-3,.,TRBJ2-1,.,TGTGCCATCAGTGGAGCCGGGACTCTGCTAAAATACAATGAGCAGTTCTTC,CAISGAGTLLKYNEQFF
TRBV7-8,.,TRBJ2-5,.,TGTGCCAGCAGCCATCAACAAAGAAGAGAGACCCAGTACTTC,CASSHQQRRETQYF
TRBV5-8,few,TRBJ1-1,.,TGTGCCAGCAGCTTGGACAGAATGAACACTGAAGCTTTCTTT,CASSLDRMNTEAFF
TRBV6-5,few,TRBJ2-7,.,TGTGCCAGCAGTTACTCGATTAGCGGACCCTACGAGCAGTACTTC,CASSYSISGPYEQYF
TRBV9,.,TRBJ1-1,.,TGTGCCAGCAGCCCCACGCCAGGGATGACTGAAGCTTTCTTT,CASSPTPGMTEAFF
TRBV14,.,TRBJ2-3,TRBD1,TGTGCCAGTGGACAGGGAGCAGATACGCAGTATTTT,CASGQGADTQYF
TRBV6-5,.,TRBJ2-3,TRBD2,TGTGCCAGCAGTTACTCGAGCGGGAGAACAGATACGCAGTATTTT,CASSYSSGRTDTQYF